The clone carrying this T cell receptor beta chain was seen repeatedly, ten times or more. The antigen is undetermined. This entry comes from a study of T cells in Graves' hyperthyroidism and ophthalmopathy. Findings and limits, study-wide: Most clonotypes expanded in the thyroid (above 0.001) were also present in blood. Model output signaled ophthalmopathy a median around 6.9 months ahead of onset.

TCR beta CDR3 region amplification was performed from RNA transcripts. HTBI primers were the set used in a first-round RT-PCR of the TCR CDR3. TCRdb passed the multiplex PCR reads through MiXCR, listing each CDR3 protein once. The sample records 550,000 to 600,000 distinct CDR3 sequences, around 46% being singletons. Patients having uncontrolled infection, another autoimmune disease, pregnancy or lactation were not included. Orbital computed tomography and thyroid ultrasound, together with serum TRAb and thyroxine and clinical symptoms, were used for diagnoses. The CDR3 extends over 12 amino acids. Trimming took 0 bases from V and 3 from J, leaving 4 bases between them. Germline assignment: CDR1 SGHRS and CDR2 YFSETQ.

The sequenced sample was peripheral blood or thyroid tissue (not recorded which). The genes are TRBV5-1 and TRBJ2-7; D is undetermined. This clonotype was sampled from an adult woman with Graves' disease, either hyperthyroidism or ophthalmopathy (not recorded which). The CDR3 coding sequence is TGCGCCAGCAGCTTGGCCGACTACGAGCAGTACTTC. Translated, it gives CASSLADYEQYF. Variable domain in full (rest from reference TRBV5-1 and TRBJ2-7): KAGVTQTPRYLIKTRGQQVTLSCSPISGHRSVSWYQQTPGQGLQFLFEYFSETQRNKGNFPGRFSGRQFSNSRSEMNVSTLELGDSALYLCASSLADYEQYFGPGTRLTVT.